The source of this T cell receptor (beta chain) is a study of shared T cell receptors in the human thymus. CDR1 is MNHNY, CDR2 SVGAGI, per germline (reference sequence). CDR3 length equals 15 residues. With 4 bases removed from V and 5 bases from J, the gap between germline ends came to 15 bases. Libraries were prepared by immunoSEQ multiplex PCR; TCRdb keeps only in-frame clonotypes and omits some of them. Of 500,000 to 750,000 clones listed, 70% to 90% are singletons. These data were also filed under a second study, of human thymus T cells. This second report adds: Having surgery to correct congenital heart defects, healthy Finnish infants acted as the donors. In corrective heart surgery, resections were taken, and these provided the thymus tissue.

The chain links TRBV6-6 to TRBJ2-1; no definite D call. Sequencing was carried out using thymocytes. This sequence was found in a boy under three years old with a congenital heart defect. CDR3 sequence reads: CASSLAVDADNEQFF. The CDR3, as DNA: TGTGCCAGCAGTTTAGCCGTAGACGCGGACAATGAGCAGTTCTTC.